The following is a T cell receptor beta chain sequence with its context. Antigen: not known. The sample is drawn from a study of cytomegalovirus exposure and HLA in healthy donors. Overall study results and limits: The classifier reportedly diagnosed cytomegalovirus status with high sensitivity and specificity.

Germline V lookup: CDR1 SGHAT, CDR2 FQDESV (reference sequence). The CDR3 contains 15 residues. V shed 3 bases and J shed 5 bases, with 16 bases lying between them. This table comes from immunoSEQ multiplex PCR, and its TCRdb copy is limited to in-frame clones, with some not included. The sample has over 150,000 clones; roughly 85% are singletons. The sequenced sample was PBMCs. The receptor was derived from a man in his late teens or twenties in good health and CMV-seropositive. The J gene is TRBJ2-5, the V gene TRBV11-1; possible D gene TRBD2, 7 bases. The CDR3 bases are TGTGCCAGCAGCTTGGGTGGGGGGGCCAGGGAGACCCAGTACTTC. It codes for CASSLGGGARETQYF.